This paragraph covers one T cell receptor (beta chain) sequence. The antigen is not known. This specimen belongs to a study of T cell repertoires in ileal Crohn's disease. Study background: About 37% were active smokers at surgery; median disease duration was almost 8 years. About half of patients got postoperative therapy: under 12 thiopurines, some 19 anti-TNF.

Whole-study findings and limits: Mucosal expansions were suggested to be mainly CD8 T cells.

Per germline, CDR1 LNHDA and CDR2 SQIVND (reference sequence). V lost 5 bases and J lost 7, with 18 bases in between. The CDR3 loop spans 15 amino acids. The assay was immunoSEQ multiplex PCR, and TCRdb's table has in-frame clones only and misses some. The sample has 13,000 or so clones, 70% to 90% seen once. The clonotype originates from an adult with Crohn's disease. V and J are TRBV19 and TRBJ1-5; the D is unclear. Sequenced: ileal tissue. CDR3 nucleotide sequence: TGTGCCAGTAGTGCTAGATCGTCGGGGTTGCAGCCCCAGCATTTT. Protein: CASSARSSGLQPQHF.